A selection of T cell receptor beta chains follows, all from one sample in a study of control samples from healthy donors and cancer patients. Profiled with immunoSEQ multiplex PCR; TCRdb holds only in-frame clones, not every one. Found here are fewer than 130,000 clones, 88% of them singletons; the top ten hold approximately 3.7%. Sequencing was carried out using PBMCs. These receptors originate from an older woman with lung cancer. Both conserved end residues are part of each CDR3. A D gene is named only where the DNA matches it firmly. Clone size is shown for a subset of rows, as once, few, many or a class of expanded clone.

CASSPGRLEAFF TGTGCCAGCAGTCCCGGGAGGCTTGAAGCTTTCTTT 12 TRBV3-1/TRBV3-2 NA NA TRBJ1-1
CATESGWGNEQFF TGTGCCACCGAGAGCGGGTGGGGCAATGAGCAGTTCTTC 13 TRBV24-1 NA NA TRBJ2-1
CASKASGRGEQYF TGTGCCAGCAAGGCTAGCGGGAGGGGTGAGCAGTACTTC 13 TRBV12-3/TRBV12-4 few TRBD2 TRBJ2-7
CASSQDAVRSNQPQHF TGCGCCAGCAGCCAAGACGCGGTCAGGTCAAATCAGCCCCAGCATTTT 16 TRBV4-1 NA NA TRBJ1-5
CASSLGLAGGRRPHNEQFF TGCGCCAGCAGCTTGGGACTAGCGGGGGGGCGTCGACCTCACAATGAGCAGTTCTTC 19 TRBV5-1 once TRBD2 TRBJ2-1
CAWSRMNTEAFF TGTGCCTGGAGCCGGATGAACACTGAAGCTTTCTTT 12 TRBV30 NA NA TRBJ1-1
CASSQRTVESAEAFF TGCGCCAGCAGCCAAAGGACGGTGGAAAGTGCTGAAGCTTTCTTT 15 TRBV5-1 NA NA TRBJ1-1
CASSLSGVDTEAFF TGTGCCAGCAGCTTATCAGGAGTAGACACTGAAGCTTTCTTT 14 TRBV11-2 NA NA TRBJ1-1
CASSRVGVNPSNQPQHF TGTGCCAGCAGCCGAGTCGGGGTCAACCCTAGCAATCAGCCCCAGCATTTT 17 TRBV7-9 few NA TRBJ1-5
CASSTSVETYEQYF TGTGCCAGCAGTACTAGCGTAGAAACCTACGAGCAGTACTTC 14 TRBV28 NA TRBD2 TRBJ2-7
CASSQESGSQLYGYTF TGTGCCAGCAGCCAAGAGTCAGGGTCGCAGCTCTATGGCTACACCTTC 16 TRBV4-2 once NA TRBJ1-2
CASSFQGENTEAFF TGTGCCAGCAGCTTCCAAGGGGAGAACACTGAAGCTTTCTTT 14 TRBV7-9 NA NA TRBJ1-1
CASSPSRTNEKLFF TGTGCCAGCAGCCCCAGTCGAACTAATGAAAAACTGTTTTTT 14 TRBV7-8 NA NA TRBJ1-4
CASSSPNAYEQYF TGCGCCAGCAGTTCTCCAAACGCCTACGAGCAGTACTTC 13 TRBV5-1 few NA TRBJ2-7
CASSLRTGGNSNQPQHF TGTGCCAGCAGCTTAAGGACAGGCGGAAATAGCAATCAGCCCCAGCATTTT 17 TRBV5-8 NA TRBD1 TRBJ1-5
CASSMGGEGQPQHF TGTGCCAGTAGTATGGGAGGGGAAGGGCAGCCCCAGCATTTT 14 TRBV19 few NA TRBJ1-5
CASSLSGGTGSNYGYTF TGTGCCAGCAGCTTAAGTGGCGGGACAGGGTCAAACTATGGCTACACCTTC 17 TRBV7-8 NA TRBD1 TRBJ1-2
CASSLTSDSYNEQFF TGTGCCAGCAGCCTAACTAGCGACTCCTACAATGAGCAGTTCTTC 15 TRBV9 NA TRBD2 TRBJ2-1
CATTSLSGGGGWSKGEKLFF TGTGCCACCACCTCACTTTCAGGGGGCGGAGGGTGGAGTAAAGGTGAAAAACTGTTTTTT 20 TRBV15 NA TRBD1 TRBJ1-4
CATSDNTEAFF TGTGCCACCAGTGACAACACTGAAGCTTTCTTT 11 TRBV24-1 NA NA TRBJ1-1
CSSQKATGPDTQYF TGCAGCTCCCAAAAGGCCACGGGGCCAGATACGCAGTATTTT 14 TRBV29-1 NA NA TRBJ2-3
CASSSQRTSTDTQYF TGCGCCAGCAGTTCCCAAAGAACTAGCACAGATACGCAGTATTTT 15 TRBV5-1 NA NA TRBJ2-3
CASRNGVGTGEKLFF TGTGCCAGTAGAAATGGGGTCGGAACGGGTGAAAAACTGTTTTTT 15 TRBV19 NA NA TRBJ1-4
CASSQTGTSGGQYF TGTGCCAGCAGTCAAACCGGGACTAGCGGGGGCCAGTACTTC 14 TRBV6-2/TRBV6-3 NA TRBD2 TRBJ2-5
CASSRETPGWLGGGTDTQYF TGTGCCAGCAGCCGCGAGACCCCTGGCTGGCTTGGGGGTGGAACAGATACGCAGTATTTT 20 TRBV14 once NA TRBJ2-3
CASRTGYPGNTIYF TGTGCCAGTAGGACAGGGTACCCTGGAAACACCATATATTTT 14 TRBV19 NA TRBD1 TRBJ1-3
CAWSEGKYEQYF TGTGCCTGGAGTGAGGGGAAATACGAGCAGTACTTC 12 TRBV30 NA NA TRBJ2-7
CSVEDRGNTEAFF TGCAGCGTTGAGGACAGGGGGAACACTGAAGCTTTCTTT 13 TRBV29-1 once TRBD1 TRBJ1-1
CASSFWGNSEAYEQYF TGTGCCAGCAGCTTCTGGGGGAACTCAGAGGCCTACGAGCAGTACTTC 16 TRBV5-6 once NA TRBJ2-7
CASSVARTGGSTEAFF TGTGCCAGCAGCGTCGCCCGGACAGGGGGCTCCACTGAAGCTTTCTTT 16 TRBV9 NA TRBD1 TRBJ1-1
CAITPSFTIDTGELFF TGTGCCATCACCCCGAGCTTCACTATTGACACCGGGGAGCTGTTTTTT 16 TRBV10-3 NA NA TRBJ2-2
CASSLGQGGFNTGELFF TGCGCCAGCAGCTTGGGACAGGGGGGTTTTAACACCGGGGAGCTGTTTTTT 17 TRBV5-1 NA TRBD1 TRBJ2-2
CASSQAYGDTQYF TGCGCCAGCAGCCAGGCGTATGGAGATACGCAGTATTTT 13 TRBV4-3 NA NA TRBJ2-3
CATSDLQSITDTQYF TGTGCCACCAGTGATTTGCAGTCCATCACAGATACGCAGTATTTT 15 TRBV24-1 NA NA TRBJ2-3
CASSPQRGIEVDEQFF TGTGCCAGCTCACCACAAAGGGGGATAGAGGTCGATGAGCAGTTCTTC 16 TRBV18 NA NA TRBJ2-1
CASSETSAGVVQYF TGTGCCAGCAGCGAGACTAGCGCCGGAGTGGTTCAGTACTTC 14 TRBV3-1/TRBV3-2 NA TRBD2 TRBJ2-7
CASSLGQNYGYTF TGTGCCAGCAGTTTGGGACAAAACTATGGCTACACCTTC 13 TRBV12-3/TRBV12-4 NA NA TRBJ1-2
CASTPTGTGNGYTF TGTGCCAGCACCCCAACGGGGACGGGCAATGGCTACACCTTC 14 TRBV27 once NA TRBJ1-2
CASSQAGAKQFF TGCGCCAGCAGCCAAGCGGGAGCCAAGCAGTTCTTC 12 TRBV4-1 NA NA TRBJ2-1
CASSQAMGSEQYF TGCGCCAGCAGCCAAGCTATGGGGAGCGAGCAGTACTTC 13 TRBV4-1 NA NA TRBJ2-7
CASSPRGLAGARGGELFF TGTGCCAGCAGCCCACGGGGACTAGCGGGGGCCCGCGGCGGGGAGCTGTTTTTT 18 TRBV7-9 NA TRBD2 TRBJ2-2
CASSGGADTGELFF TGTGCCAGCTCCGGAGGAGCAGACACCGGGGAGCTGTTTTTT 14 TRBV18 NA NA TRBJ2-2
CASSFPPENTEAFF TGTGCCAGCAGCTTCCCCCCGGAGAACACTGAAGCTTTCTTT 14 TRBV11-2 NA NA TRBJ1-1
CASSQEGRPPSFF TGTGCCAGCAGCCAAGAGGGGAGGCCTCCGAGTTTTTTT 13 TRBV14 NA NA TRBJ1-4
CASRQRRTGNTEAFF TGTGCCAGCAGACAACGCAGGACAGGTAACACTGAAGCTTTCTTT 15 TRBV11-1 NA TRBD1 TRBJ1-1